This TCR beta chain was captured in a study of blood T cell repertoires in COVID-19. Study-wide background: Whether acute or convalescent, the COVID-19 samples came from the United States, Italy and Spain. PBMCs, B-cell-depleted T cells, or T cells provided the cDNA or gDNA that made up the material.

As handled by the study authors: Amplifying reference gene primers gave estimates of nucleated cell counts. The assay was immunoSEQ multiplex PCR, and TCRdb's table has in-frame clones only and misses some. Clone size and the V and J calls come from that table; the DNA yielded D and trimming. The table has around 200,000 clones, about three quarters seen once; the top ten hold 5.5% to 7%. This clone was seen more than once but under ten times. The source material was peripheral blood. The clonotype originates from a woman aged 70 to 79 with acute or convalescent COVID-19.

CDR3 residues: CASSPNWGLAGEEQFF. DNA of the CDR3: TGTGCCAGCAGCCCAAATTGGGGACTAGCGGGAGAAGAGCAGTTCTTC. The gene calls are TRBV7-2 and TRBJ2-1, with 14 bases aligning to TRBD2. The CDR3 is made up of 16 amino acids. Germline loops: CDR1 SGHTA, CDR2 FQGNSA. V was pared by 5 bases and J by 10 bases, with 10 bases of the junction left unmatched.